This record concerns one T cell receptor beta chain sequence. The germline V and J ends were trimmed by 2 bases and 0 bases, with 7 bases remaining between them. CDR3 length equals 15 residues. Germline V gives CDR1 LGHNA, CDR2 YNFKEQ. Everyone who took part was 18 to 89 years old, and they came from about two dozen US areas. Donors were grouped by their self-reported clinical history. For recovered donors of Cohort 3, there were two negative PCRs, clearance, or symptom resolution. The sample belongs to a study of blood T cell repertoires in COVID-19. Study details: The analysed material was cDNA or gDNA that came from T cells, B-cell-depleted T cells, or PBMCs.

Assay: immunoSEQ multiplex PCR; the TCRdb copy retains only in-frame clones and omits some. The sample carries roughly 190,000 clones, about four fifths recorded once. The receptor was isolated from a woman under 40 who had recovered from COVID-19. The sample taken for sequencing was PBMCs or T cells enriched from blood (not recorded which). The rearrangement joins TRBV4-2 to TRBJ2-2, with D perhaps TRBD1 (5 bases). The CDR3 DNA reads TGTGCCAGCAGCCAAAAGACAGCGAACACCGGGGAGCTGTTTTTT. It encodes CASSQKTANTGELFF.